This entry lists 5 T cell receptor beta chains sequenced from one sample in a study of T cell repertoires in aging, cancer and after chemotherapy. TRB rearrangements spanning V, D and J were amplified using mixed TRB-A/B primers. In TCRdb, the multiplex PCR reads were re-called with MiXCR into one record per CDR3 protein. The table shows more than 750 distinct CDR3 sequences, with around a fifth occurring only once. The template was genomic DNA from peripheral blood, not RNA. The sample was blood. The receptor source for this set is a human donor in good health.

This clonotype was seen only a few times. This chain links TRBV6-1 with TRBJ2-6, with unresolved D. Germline lookup yields CDR1 MNHNS and CDR2 SASEGT. Trimming shortened V by 6 bases and J by 1 base, and 10 bases separated the two germline ends. The CDR3 runs 15 residues. In DNA form, the CDR3 reads TGTGCCAGCAGAGACGGGCTTTCTGGGGCCAACGTCCTGACTTTC. Protein: CASRDGLSGANVLTF.

This clonotype ranks as medium-sized. The genes are TRBV11-2 and TRBJ2-3; 12 positions agree with TRBD2. The germline V gene encodes CDR1 SGHAT and CDR2 FQNNGV. J lost 0 bases, V lost 6 bases, and 1 base had no gene match. The CDR3 runs 15 residues. Written as DNA, the CDR3 is TGTGCCAGCAGTGGACTAGCGGGGAGCACAGATACGCAGTATTTT. It encodes CASSGLAGSTDTQYF.

The chain couples TRBV5-6 to TRBJ2-5; D gene unclear. V was cut by 4 bases and J by 4 bases, with 11 bases left in between. This CDR3 spans 13 amino acids. Germline CDR1 is SGHDT and CDR2 is YYEEEE. The chain's CDR3 is CASSPRGAETQYF. The DNA of the CDR3 is TGTGCCAGCAGCCCCCGAGGTGCAGAGACCCAGTACTTC.

The chain couples TRBV18 to TRBJ2-3, with 7 bases matching TRBD2. Trimming took 3 bases from V and 5 from J; bases not matched to a gene: 2. This CDR3 has 13 residues. Germline V gives CDR1 KGHSH, CDR2 LQKENI. In nucleotides, the CDR3 is TGTGCCAGCTCACCCGGCGGGAGAGATACGCAGTATTTT. Protein: CASSPGGRDTQYF.

The chain joins TRBV18 to TRBJ1-5; 8 bases agree with TRBD1. This CDR3 is built from 14 residues. Trimming at V came to 4 bases and at J to 7 bases, leaving 6 bases not matched to a gene. Germline values: CDR1 KGHSH, CDR2 LQKENI. CDR3 sequence reads: CASSLTGGDQPQHF. The CDR3 DNA reads TGTGCCAGCTCACTTACAGGGGGGGACCAGCCCCAGCATTTT. The full variable domain, completed using reference TRBV18 and TRBJ1-5, is NAGVMQNPRHLVRRRGQEARLRCSPMKGHSHVYWYRQLPEEGLKFMVYLQKENIIDESGMPKERFSAEFPKEGPSILRIQQVVRGDSAAYFCASSLTGGDQPQHFGDGTRLSIL.